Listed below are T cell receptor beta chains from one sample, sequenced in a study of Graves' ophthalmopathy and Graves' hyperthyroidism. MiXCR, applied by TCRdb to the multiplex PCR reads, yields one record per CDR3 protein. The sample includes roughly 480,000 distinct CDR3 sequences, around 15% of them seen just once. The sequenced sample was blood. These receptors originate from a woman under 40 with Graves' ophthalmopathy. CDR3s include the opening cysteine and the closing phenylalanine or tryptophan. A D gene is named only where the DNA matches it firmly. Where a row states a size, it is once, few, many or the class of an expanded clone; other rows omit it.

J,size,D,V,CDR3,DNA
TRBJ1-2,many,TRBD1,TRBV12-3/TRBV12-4,CASSFVRDRAGYTF,TGTGCCAGCAGTTTTGTACGGGACAGGGCCGGCTACACCTTC
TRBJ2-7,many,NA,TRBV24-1,CATSDRRTPYEQYF,TGTGCCACCAGTGACAGGAGGACCCCCTACGAGCAGTACTTC
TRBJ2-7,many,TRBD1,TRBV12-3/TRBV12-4,CASSFGTGEVYEQYF,TGTGCCAGCAGTTTCGGGACAGGGGAAGTCTACGAGCAGTACTTC
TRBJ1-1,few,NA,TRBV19,CASSRLEMNTEAFF,TGTGCCAGTAGTAGGTTGGAGATGAACACTGAAGCTTTCTTT
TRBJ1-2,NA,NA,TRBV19,CATKRGKGANYGYTF,TGTGCCACTAAAAGAGGGAAAGGGGCCAACTATGGCTACACCTTC
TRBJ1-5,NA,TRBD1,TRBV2,CASSGGREGAGNQPQHF,TGTGCCAGCAGTGGAGGCCGGGAGGGGGCCGGCAATCAGCCCCAGCATTTT
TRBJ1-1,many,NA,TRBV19,CASSIGAAMNTEAFF,TGTGCCAGTAGTATAGGGGCTGCAATGAACACTGAAGCTTTCTTT
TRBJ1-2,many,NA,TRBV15,CATSRDLDSPMGYGYTF,TGTGCCACCAGCAGAGATTTGGACAGTCCTATGGGCTATGGCTACACCTTC
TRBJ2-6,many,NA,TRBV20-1,CSAEGAGSGANVLTF,TGCAGTGCTGAAGGGGCGGGCTCTGGGGCCAACGTCCTGACTTTC
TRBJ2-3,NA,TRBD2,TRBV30,CAWSVWGSGGNTQYF,TGTGCCTGGAGTGTATGGGGTAGCGGGGGGAACACGCAGTATTTT
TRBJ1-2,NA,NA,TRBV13,CASSLRVRGYTF,TGTGCCAGCAGCCTCAGGGTTCGTGGCTACACCTTC
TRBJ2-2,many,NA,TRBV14,CASSHVDTGELFF,TGTGCCAGCAGCCATGTTGATACCGGGGAGCTGTTTTTT
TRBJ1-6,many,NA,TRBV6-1,CASRPRGSPLHF,TGTGCCAGCAGGCCCCGGGGTTCACCCCTCCACTTT
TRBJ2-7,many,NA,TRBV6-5,CASSLGEIYEQYF,TGTGCCAGCAGTCTGGGGGAAATCTACGAGCAGTACTTC
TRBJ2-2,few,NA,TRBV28,CASSDQKQGFSGELFF,TGTGCCAGCAGTGATCAAAAACAGGGTTTCTCTGGGGAGCTGTTTTTT
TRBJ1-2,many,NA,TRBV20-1,CSASTGVDRYGYTF,TGCAGTGCTTCAACGGGCGTCGACCGCTATGGCTACACCTTC
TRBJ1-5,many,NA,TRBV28,CASSFSGVGQPQHF,TGTGCCAGCAGTTTTTCAGGGGTTGGGCAGCCCCAGCATTTT
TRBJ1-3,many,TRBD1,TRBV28,CASSLTGRGGNTIYF,TGTGCCAGCAGTCTGACAGGGCGTGGGGGAAACACCATATATTTT
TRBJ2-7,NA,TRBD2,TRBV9,CASSTGAGREPIDEQYF,TGTGCCAGCAGCACGGGCGCGGGGCGGGAGCCTATCGACGAGCAGTACTTC
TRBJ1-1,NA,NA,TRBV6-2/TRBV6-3,CASSYGGSTTEAFF,TGTGCCAGCAGTTACGGGGGTTCTACCACTGAAGCTTTCTTT
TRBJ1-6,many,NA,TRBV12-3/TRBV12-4,CASTFGTYNSPLHF,TGTGCCAGCACCTTCGGTACCTATAATTCACCCCTCCACTTT
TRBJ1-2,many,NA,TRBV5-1,CASSLIAQGDYGYTF,TGCGCCAGCAGCTTGATAGCACAGGGAGACTATGGCTACACCTTC
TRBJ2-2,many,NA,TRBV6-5,CASCSGVYTGELFF,TGTGCCAGCTGTTCAGGGGTCTACACCGGGGAGCTGTTTTTT
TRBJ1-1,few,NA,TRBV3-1,CASSPFGRALNTEAFF,TGTGCCAGCAGCCCATTTGGAAGGGCGTTGAACACTGAAGCTTTCTTT
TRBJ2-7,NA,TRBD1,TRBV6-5,CASSFYGTGNEQYF,TGTGCCAGCAGTTTTTACGGGACAGGCAACGAGCAGTACTTC
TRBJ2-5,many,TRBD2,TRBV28,CASNVGRAGETQYF,TGTGCCAGCAATGTCGGGAGGGCCGGGGAGACCCAGTACTTC
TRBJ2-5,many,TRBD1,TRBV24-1,CATSDPERTGQETQYF,TGTGCCACCAGTGATCCTGAGAGGACAGGGCAAGAGACCCAGTACTTC
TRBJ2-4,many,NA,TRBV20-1,CSAREGAIQYF,TGCAGTGCTAGAGAAGGCGCCATTCAGTACTTC
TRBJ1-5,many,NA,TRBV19,CASSIGNQPQHF,TGTGCCAGTAGTATAGGCAATCAGCCCCAGCATTTT
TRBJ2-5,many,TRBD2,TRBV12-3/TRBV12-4,CASRATSGRATETQYF,TGTGCCAGCAGGGCGACTAGCGGGAGGGCCACAGAGACCCAGTACTTC
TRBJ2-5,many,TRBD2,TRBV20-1,CSARASGNRETQYF,TGCAGTGCTAGAGCTAGCGGGAATCGGGAGACCCAGTACTTC
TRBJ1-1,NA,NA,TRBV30,CAWSTPRILNTEAFF,TGTGCCTGGTCCACACCCAGAATCTTGAACACTGAAGCTTTCTTT
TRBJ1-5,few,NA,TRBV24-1,CATSPAGRRNQPQHF,TGTGCCACCTCCCCCGCCGGGCGGAGGAATCAGCCCCAGCATTTT
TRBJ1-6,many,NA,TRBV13,CASSLTEKSSPLHF,TGTGCCAGCAGCTTAACTGAAAAATCCTCACCCCTCCACTTT
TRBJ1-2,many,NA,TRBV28,CASSSLDGYTF,TGTGCCAGCAGTTCCCTGGATGGCTACACCTTC
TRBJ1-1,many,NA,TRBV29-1,CSVVDSEAFF,TGCAGCGTTGTCGACAGTGAAGCTTTCTTT
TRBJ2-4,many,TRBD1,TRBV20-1,CSARQQGPKNIQYF,TGCAGTGCTAGACAACAGGGGCCCAAAAACATTCAGTACTTC
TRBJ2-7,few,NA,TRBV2,CASSPQMGLRKQYF,TGTGCCAGCAGTCCTCAGATGGGTCTACGGAAGCAGTACTTC
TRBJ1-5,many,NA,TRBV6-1,CASNGDSNQPQHF,TGTGCCAGCAATGGGGATAGCAATCAGCCCCAGCATTTT
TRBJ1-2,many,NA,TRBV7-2,CASSLDTNNYGYTF,TGTGCCAGCAGCTTAGATACCAATAACTATGGCTACACCTTC
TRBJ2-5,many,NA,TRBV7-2,CASSLGSILPETQYF,TGTGCCAGCAGCTTGGGTAGCATCCTCCCAGAGACCCAGTACTTC
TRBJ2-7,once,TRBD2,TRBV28,CASSLSPAGGDEQYF,TGTGCCAGCAGTTTATCCCCCGCGGGGGGGGACGAGCAGTACTTC
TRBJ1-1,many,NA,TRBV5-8,CASSLWSLGGTEAFF,TGTGCCAGCAGCTTGTGGAGTTTGGGGGGGACTGAAGCTTTCTTT
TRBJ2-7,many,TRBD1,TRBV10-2,CASSEFSGGEQYF,TGCGCCAGCAGTGAGTTTTCAGGGGGCGAGCAGTACTTC
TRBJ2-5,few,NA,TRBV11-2,CASSPDLLLVESQETQYF,TGTGCCAGCAGCCCCGACCTTTTGTTAGTTGAGTCCCAAGAGACCCAGTACTTC
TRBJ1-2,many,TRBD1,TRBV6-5,CASSYRDRDGYTF,TGTGCCAGCAGTTACAGGGACAGGGATGGCTACACCTTC
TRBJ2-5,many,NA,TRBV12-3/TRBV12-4,CASTSEETQYF,TGTGCCAGCACCTCTGAGGAGACCCAGTACTTC
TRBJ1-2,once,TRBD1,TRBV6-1,CASRWTGGNHGYTF,TGTGCCAGCAGATGGACAGGGGGCAACCATGGCTACACCTTC
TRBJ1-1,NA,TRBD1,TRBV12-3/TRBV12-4,CASRTGQKVNTEAFF,TGTGCCAGCAGGACGGGACAGAAAGTGAACACTGAAGCTTTCTTT
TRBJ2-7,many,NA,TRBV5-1,CASSLRAPRGEQYF,TGCGCCAGCAGCTTGCGTGCCCCTCGGGGAGAGCAGTACTTC
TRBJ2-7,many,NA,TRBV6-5,CASSPRSYEQYF,TGTGCCAGCAGTCCCCGGAGCTACGAGCAGTACTTC
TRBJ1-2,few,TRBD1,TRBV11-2,CASSTRTGGEDYGYTF,TGTGCCAGCAGCACTAGGACAGGGGGCGAGGACTATGGCTACACCTTC